These 8 T cell receptor beta chains originate from one sample sequenced in a study of identical twins. TCRdb re-derived calls from the 5' RACE reads in MiXCR, one entry per CDR3 protein. The table records roughly 480,000 distinct CDR3 sequences, roughly 26% of them present only once. The same data also went into a second study, on T cells expressing NK-cell markers.

The source material was CD4+ T cells sorted from blood. These receptors were obtained from a young woman in good health.

This sequence joins TRBV5-1 and TRBJ1-4; D is unresolved. V was trimmed by 2 bases and J by 3 bases, leaving 14 bases between them. Germline loops: CDR1 SGHRS, CDR2 YFSETQ. The CDR3 sequence is 16 residues long. CDR3 amino acids: CASSFGSGAANEKLFF. DNA of the CDR3: TGCGCCAGCAGCTTTGGATCCGGTGCGGCTAATGAAAAACTGTTTTTT. The full variable domain, with the rest looked up from reference TRBV5-1 and TRBJ1-4, is KAGVTQTPRYLIKTRGQQVTLSCSPISGHRSVSWYQQTPGQGLQFLFEYFSETQRNKGNFPGRFSGRQFSNSRSEMNVSTLELGDSALYLCASSFGSGAANEKLFFGSGTQLSVL.

DNA of the CDR3: TGTGCCAGCAGTCGGACAGGGGATAACAATGAGCAGTTCTTC. This codes for CASSRTGDNNEQFF. This sequence joins TRBV6-1 and TRBJ2-1, with 9 bases identical to TRBD1. J lost 5 bases, V lost 5 bases, and 4 bases had no gene match. The CDR3 is 14 residues long. Germline V gene sequence: CDR1 MNHNS, CDR2 SASEGT.

The chain combines TRBV20-1 with TRBJ2-3; 7 nucleotides agree with TRBD1. This CDR3 spans 11 amino acids. J lost 4 bases, V lost 7 bases, and 2 bases had no gene match. Per germline, CDR1 DFQATT and CDR2 SNEGSKA (reference sequence). The CDR3 loop reads CSVQGADTQYF. The CDR3 coding sequence is TGCAGTGTCCAGGGGGCAGATACGCAGTATTTT.

The chain joins TRBV5-1 to TRBJ2-3; D ambiguous. CDR3 length equals 16 residues. V was pared by 0 bases and J by 4 bases, with 15 bases between. Germline V gene lookup returns CDR1 SGHRS and CDR2 YFSETQ. The CDR3 is CASSLGGKGFADTQYF. CDR3 DNA sequence: TGCGCCAGCAGCTTGGGGGGTAAGGGTTTCGCAGATACGCAGTATTTT. Using reference TRBV5-1 and TRBJ2-3 for the parts outside the CDR3, the full variable domain is KAGVTQTPRYLIKTRGQQVTLSCSPISGHRSVSWYQQTPGQGLQFLFEYFSETQRNKGNFPGRFSGRQFSNSRSEMNVSTLELGDSALYLCASSLGGKGFADTQYFGPGTRLTVL.

The sample holds a few counts of this clonotype. The chain couples TRBV5-1 to TRBJ2-5, with 8 bases matching TRBD1. The CDR3 has 15 amino acids. Trimming cost V 4 bases and J 3 bases; bases outside gene matches: 8. Per germline, CDR1 SGHRS and CDR2 YFSETQ. The CDR3 spells CASSTVTGAEETQYF. The DNA for the CDR3 is TGCGCCAGCAGCACTGTGACAGGGGCCGAAGAGACCCAGTACTTC. Full variable domain (missing parts from reference TRBV5-1 and TRBJ2-5): KAGVTQTPRYLIKTRGQQVTLSCSPISGHRSVSWYQQTPGQGLQFLFEYFSETQRNKGNFPGRFSGRQFSNSRSEMNVSTLELGDSALYLCASSTVTGAEETQYFGPGTRLLVL.

This sequence joins TRBV5-1 and TRBJ1-1, with D possibly TRBD1 on 6 matching bases. CDR3 length: 16 residues. V was trimmed by 0 bases and J by 1 base, leaving 13 bases between them. Germline CDR1 SGHRS, CDR2 YFSETQ. The CDR3 DNA is TGCGCCAGCAGCTTGGCCGCGGTGACAGGGAACACTGAAGCTTTCTTT. This sequence encodes CASSLAAVTGNTEAFF.

This clonotype came up a few times. The chain links TRBV29-1 to TRBJ1-1; D gene uncertain. V lost 4 bases, J lost 1 base, and 7 bases lay in between. Germline values: CDR1 SQVTM, CDR2 ANQGSEA. CDR3 length: 12 residues. CDR3 bases: TGCAGCGTTGCACATTCGAACACTGAAGCTTTCTTT. Its translation: CSVAHSNTEAFF.

The chain recombines TRBV12-3 or TRBV12-4 with TRBJ1-6; no reliable D call. This CDR3 is built from 15 residues. V was cut by 6 bases and J by 7 bases, with 16 bases left in between. In DNA, the CDR3 is TGTGCCAGCAGGGCGGACCTCGCTTGGAATTCACCCCTCCACTTT. This translates into CASRADLAWNSPLHF.